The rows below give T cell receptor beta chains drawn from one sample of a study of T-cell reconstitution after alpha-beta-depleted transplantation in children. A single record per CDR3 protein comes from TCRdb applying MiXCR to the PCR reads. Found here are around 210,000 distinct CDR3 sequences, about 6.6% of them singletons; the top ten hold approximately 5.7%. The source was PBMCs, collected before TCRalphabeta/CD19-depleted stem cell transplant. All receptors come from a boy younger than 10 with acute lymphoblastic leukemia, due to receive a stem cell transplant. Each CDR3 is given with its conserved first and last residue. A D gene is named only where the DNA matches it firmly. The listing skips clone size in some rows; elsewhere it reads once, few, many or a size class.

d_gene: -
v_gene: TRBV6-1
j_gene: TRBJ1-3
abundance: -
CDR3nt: TGTGCCAGCAGTGATTACCTCGGTTGGCCACGCTCTGGAAACACCATATATTTT
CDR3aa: CASSDYLGWPRSGNTIYF

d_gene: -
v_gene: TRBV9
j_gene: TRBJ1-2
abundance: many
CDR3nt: TGTGCCAGCAGCTCCCCCGCAGGAATCGGCTATGGCTACACCTTC
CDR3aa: CASSSPAGIGYGYTF

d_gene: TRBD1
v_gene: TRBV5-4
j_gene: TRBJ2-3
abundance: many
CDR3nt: TGTGCCAGCAGCTTGCCGGGTGTTGGGACAGCCCGCACAGATACGCAGTATTTT
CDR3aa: CASSLPGVGTARTDTQYF

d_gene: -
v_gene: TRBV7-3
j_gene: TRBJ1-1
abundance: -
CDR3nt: TGTGCCAGCAGCTTGACAGATCGTGAAGCTTTCTTT
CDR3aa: CASSLTDREAFF

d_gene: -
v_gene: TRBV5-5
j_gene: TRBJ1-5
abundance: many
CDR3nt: TGTGCCAGCAGCTTGGACTTGTCCCGATGGTCCGAACAGCCCCAGCATTTT
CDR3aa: CASSLDLSRWSEQPQHF

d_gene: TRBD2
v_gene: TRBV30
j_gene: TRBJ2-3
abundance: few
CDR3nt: TGTGCCTGGAGTGTACAGACTAGCGGGGGAGCAGATACGCAGTATTTT
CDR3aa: CAWSVQTSGGADTQYF

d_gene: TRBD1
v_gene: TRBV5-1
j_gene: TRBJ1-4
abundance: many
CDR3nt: TGCGCCAGCAGCTTGTCATGGTCAGGGGGCGGTGAAAAACTGTTTTTT
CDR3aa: CASSLSWSGGGEKLFF

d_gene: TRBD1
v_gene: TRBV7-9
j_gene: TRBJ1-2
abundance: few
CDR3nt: TGTGCCAGCAGCTTTGGACAGGGGGCGTTGGGTGGCTACACCTTC
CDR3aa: CASSFGQGALGGYTF

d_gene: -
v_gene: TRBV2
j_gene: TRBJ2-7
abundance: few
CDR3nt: TGTGCCAGCAGTGAGGCCCCGACCTACGAGCAGTACTTC
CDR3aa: CASSEAPTYEQYF

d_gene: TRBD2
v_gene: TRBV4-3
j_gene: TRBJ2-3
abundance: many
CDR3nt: TGCGCCAGCAGCCAAGAGATCACTAGCGGCACAGATACGCAGTATTTT
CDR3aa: CASSQEITSGTDTQYF

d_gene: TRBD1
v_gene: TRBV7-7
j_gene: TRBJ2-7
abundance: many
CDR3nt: TGTGCTAGCAGCTTTGACAGGGAGTACGAGCAGTACTTC
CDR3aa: CASSFDREYEQYF

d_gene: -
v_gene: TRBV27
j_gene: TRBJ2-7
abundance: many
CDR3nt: TGTGCCAGCAGTTTATCCCCCGGCTACGAGCAGTACTTC
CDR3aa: CASSLSPGYEQYF

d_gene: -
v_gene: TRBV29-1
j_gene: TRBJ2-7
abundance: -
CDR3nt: TGCAGCATAGCCGGGTCCACGGAGGGATCCTCCTACGAGCAGTACTTC
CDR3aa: CSIAGSTEGSSYEQYF

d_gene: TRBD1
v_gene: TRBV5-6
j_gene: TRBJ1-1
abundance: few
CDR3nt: TGTGCCAGCAGCTCGAAACCATTCAGGGGGCGCGGGAATGAAGCTTTCTTT
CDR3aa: CASSSKPFRGRGNEAFF

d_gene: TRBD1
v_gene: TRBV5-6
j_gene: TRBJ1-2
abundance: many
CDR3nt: TGTGCCAGCAGCCGCCCAGGGGGCGAGAACTATGGCTACACCTTC
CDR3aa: CASSRPGGENYGYTF

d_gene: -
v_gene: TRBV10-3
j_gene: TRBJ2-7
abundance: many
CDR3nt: TGTGCCATCAGTGATTCTCGGGGCGTCGCCTACGAGCAGTACTTC
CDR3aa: CAISDSRGVAYEQYF

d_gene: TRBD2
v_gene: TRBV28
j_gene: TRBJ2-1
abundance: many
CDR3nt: TGTGCCAGCAGTTTCTTAGCGGGGGGGCCGGGTGAGCAGTTCTTC
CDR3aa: CASSFLAGGPGEQFF

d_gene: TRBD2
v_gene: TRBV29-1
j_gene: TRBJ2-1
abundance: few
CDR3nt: TGCAGCGTTGAAGATCCTAGCGGGGGGAGAGCCCGATACAATGAGCAGTTCTTC
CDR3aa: CSVEDPSGGRARYNEQFF

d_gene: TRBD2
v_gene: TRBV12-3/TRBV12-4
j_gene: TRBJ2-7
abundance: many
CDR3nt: TGTGCCAGCAGTTACCTAGCGGGAGGGCCAGCCGAGCAGTACTTC
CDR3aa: CASSYLAGGPAEQYF

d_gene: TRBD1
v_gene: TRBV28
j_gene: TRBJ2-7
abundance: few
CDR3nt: TGTGCCAGCAGGCCCCCGGGACAGGTGAGGGAGCAGTACTTC
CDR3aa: CASRPPGQVREQYF

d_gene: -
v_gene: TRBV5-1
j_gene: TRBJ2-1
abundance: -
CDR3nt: TGCGCCAGCAGCTTGGAAGGACTGGCGGGGTACAATGAGCAGTTCTTC
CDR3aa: CASSLEGLAGYNEQFF

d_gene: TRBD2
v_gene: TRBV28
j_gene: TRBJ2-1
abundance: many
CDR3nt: TGTGCCAGCAGGGTGACTAGCGGGAGGTACAATGAGCAGTTCTTC
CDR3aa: CASRVTSGRYNEQFF

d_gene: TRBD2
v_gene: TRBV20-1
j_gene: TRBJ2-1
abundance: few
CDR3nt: TGCAGTGCTGGGGCGGGGGGAACCTACAATGAGCAGTTCTTC
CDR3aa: CSAGAGGTYNEQFF

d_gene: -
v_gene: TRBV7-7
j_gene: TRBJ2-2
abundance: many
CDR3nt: TGTGCTAGCAGCTTATCTGGAGGGCCCGGGGAGCTGTTTTTT
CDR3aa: CASSLSGGPGELFF

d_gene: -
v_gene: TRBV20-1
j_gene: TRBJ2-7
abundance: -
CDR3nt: TGCAGTGCTGGGGACTCGAGGAGCTCCTACGAGCAGTACTTC
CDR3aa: CSAGDSRSSYEQYF

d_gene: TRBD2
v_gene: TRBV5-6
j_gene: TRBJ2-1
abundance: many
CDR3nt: TGTGCCAGCAGCTTTAGCGGGAGGGGGCGTGAGCAGTTCTTC
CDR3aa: CASSFSGRGREQFF

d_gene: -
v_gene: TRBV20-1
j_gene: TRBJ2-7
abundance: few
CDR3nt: TGCAGTGCTAGCGACCCAATACGGGTAGGAACCTACGAGCAGTACTTC
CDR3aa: CSASDPIRVGTYEQYF

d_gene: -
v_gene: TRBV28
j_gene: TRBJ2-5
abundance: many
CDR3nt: TGTGCCAGCAGTCCCCAGCTTTCCAAGTACCAAGAGACCCAGTACTTC
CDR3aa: CASSPQLSKYQETQYF

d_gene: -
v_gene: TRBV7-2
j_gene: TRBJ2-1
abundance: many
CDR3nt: TGTGCCAGCAGCTTAGAACAGGATATTTACAATGAGCAGTTCTTC
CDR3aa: CASSLEQDIYNEQFF

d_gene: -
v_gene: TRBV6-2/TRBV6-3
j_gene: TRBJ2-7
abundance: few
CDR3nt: TGTGCCAGCAGTTACTCGAGTCTAAACGAGCAGTACTTC
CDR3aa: CASSYSSLNEQYF

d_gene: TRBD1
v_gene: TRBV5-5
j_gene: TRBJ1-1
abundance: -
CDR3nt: TGTGCCAGCAGCCCGGGGGGACAGGTGACTGAAGCTTTCTTT
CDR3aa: CASSPGGQVTEAFF

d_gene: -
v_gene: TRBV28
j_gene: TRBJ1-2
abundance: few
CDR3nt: TGTGCCAGCAGTTTATGGGGAGGGAGGGCCTCCGGCAACTATGGCTACACCTTC
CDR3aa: CASSLWGGRASGNYGYTF

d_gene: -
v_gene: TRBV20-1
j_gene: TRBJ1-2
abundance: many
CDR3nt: TGCAGTGCTAGGCGGTTGGATGGCTACACCTTC
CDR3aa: CSARRLDGYTF

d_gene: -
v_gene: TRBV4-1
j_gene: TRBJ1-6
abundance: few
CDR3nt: TGCGCCAGCAGCCAAGACAGTATAAAGATTACGGAGGGAAGGTCACCCCTCCACTTT
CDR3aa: CASSQDSIKITEGRSPLHF

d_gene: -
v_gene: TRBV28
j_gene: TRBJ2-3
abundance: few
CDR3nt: TGTGCCAGCAGCCGTGGACAGTCGGCGCAGTATTTT
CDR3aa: CASSRGQSAQYF

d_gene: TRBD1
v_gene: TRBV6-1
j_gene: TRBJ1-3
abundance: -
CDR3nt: TGTGCCAGCAGAAGACAGGGAGGGCCCTCTGGAAACACCATATATTTT
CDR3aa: CASRRQGGPSGNTIYF

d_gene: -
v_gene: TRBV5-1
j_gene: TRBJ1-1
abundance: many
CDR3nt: TGCGCCAGCTCCCTGATAGGGATCACTGAAGCTTTCTTT
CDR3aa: CASSLIGITEAFF

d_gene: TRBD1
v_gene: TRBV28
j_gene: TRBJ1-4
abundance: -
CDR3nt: TGTGCCAGCAGTCCGGGACAGCCGAATGAAAAACTGTTTTTT
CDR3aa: CASSPGQPNEKLFF

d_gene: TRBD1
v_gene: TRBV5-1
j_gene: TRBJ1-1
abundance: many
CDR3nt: TGCGCCAGCAGCGTAACGGGACAGGAGGCCGCTGAAGCTTTCTTT
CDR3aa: CASSVTGQEAAEAFF

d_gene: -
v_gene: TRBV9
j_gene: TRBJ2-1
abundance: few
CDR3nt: TGTGCCAGCAGCCCACCGCCTGGCGGAACGAGCCCCGGCTTGCCTTACAATGAGCAGTTCTTC
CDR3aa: CASSPPPGGTSPGLPYNEQFF